The rows below give T cell receptor beta chains drawn from one sample of a study of blood T cell repertoires in COVID-19. The method was immunoSEQ multiplex PCR; TCRdb's version includes in-frame clones alone and lacks a portion of them. Among 65,000 to 70,000 clones listed, about 86% were seen once. Sequences were obtained from peripheral blood. These receptors came from a woman aged 55-75 years with acute or convalescent COVID-19. CDR3s include the opening cysteine and the closing phenylalanine or tryptophan. A D gene is named only where the DNA matches it firmly. The size field is filled for only some rows; it gives once, few, many or a size class.

.,TRBJ2-7,TRBD2,TRBV5-6,TGTGCCAGCAGCTTGGGAGCGGGGGTACTATCCTACGAGCAGTACTTC,CASSLGAGVLSYEQYF
.,TRBJ2-7,.,TRBV5-6,TGTGCCAGCAGCTTGACAGTATACTCCTACGAGCAGTACTTC,CASSLTVYSYEQYF
.,TRBJ1-6,.,TRBV30,TGTGCCTGGACCAGGACGGGAGGCTCCTATAATTCACCCCTCCACTTT,CAWTRTGGSYNSPLHF
.,TRBJ1-6,.,TRBV9,TGTGCCAGCAGCTTGGACAGCCTTCTAAGCTCACCCCTCCACTTT,CASSLDSLLSSPLHF
.,TRBJ2-3,TRBD2,TRBV24-1,TGTGCCACCAGTGATTTCGTTGTAGCGGGGGGGCCAGATACGCAGTATTTT,CATSDFVVAGGPDTQYF
.,TRBJ1-6,TRBD1,TRBV28,TGTGCCAGCAGGGACAGGGTTGACTCACCCCTCCACTTT,CASRDRVDSPLHF
.,TRBJ1-2,.,TRBV5-1,TGCGCCAGCAGCTTTACAGTAAACTATGGCTACACCTTC,CASSFTVNYGYTF
.,TRBJ1-6,.,TRBV20-1,TGCAGTGCTAGTTCAGGGGATATTAATTCACCCCTCCACTTT,CSASSGDINSPLHF
.,TRBJ2-1,TRBD2,TRBV6-6,TGTGCCAGCAGCCTAGGGACTAGCGGGAGCGATGAGCAGTTCTTC,CASSLGTSGSDEQFF
.,TRBJ2-7,TRBD1,TRBV6-5,TGTGCCAGCAGTCCGGGGACAGGGGGGAGGTACGAGCAGTACTTC,CASSPGTGGRYEQYF
.,TRBJ2-4,.,TRBV19,TGTGCCAGTACCCCAGGGACCAAAAACATTCAGTACTTC,CASTPGTKNIQYF
.,TRBJ1-1,TRBD1,TRBV29-1,TGCAGCGTAACAGGGGGATCCAGGATCACTGAAGCTTTCTTT,CSVTGGSRITEAFF
.,TRBJ2-5,.,TRBV5-1,TGCGCCAGCAGTGGGGGACTTCAAGAGACCCAGTACTTC,CASSGGLQETQYF
once,TRBJ2-6,.,TRBV27,TGTGCCAGCCTTCCTTCGGCTGCAGGGGTATCCTCTGGGGCCAACGTCCTGACTTTC,CASLPSAAGVSSGANVLTF
.,TRBJ1-1,TRBD1,TRBV18,TGTGCCAGCCCAGTGGGACAGGCGGTGAACACTGAAGCTTTCTTT,CASPVGQAVNTEAFF
.,TRBJ1-3,.,TRBV3-1/TRBV3-2,TGTGCCAGCAGCCCGCCTCTCGGGGCTGGAAACACCATATATTTT,CASSPPLGAGNTIYF
.,TRBJ2-1,TRBD1,TRBV24-1,TGTGCCACCAGTGATTTGCAGCGGACAGGGAAGGGTGAGCAGTTCTTC,CATSDLQRTGKGEQFF
.,TRBJ1-6,.,TRBV28,TGTGCCAGCAGTTTCATGGACAGACCTAATTCACCCCTCCACTTT,CASSFMDRPNSPLHF
.,TRBJ2-1,.,TRBV7-9,TGTGCCACCTTTCGGGACTTCCCGTACAATGAGCAGTTCTTC,CATFRDFPYNEQFF
.,TRBJ2-3,TRBD1,TRBV7-9,TGTGCCAGCAGCCTCGACAGGGGAACAGATACGCAGTATTTT,CASSLDRGTDTQYF
once,TRBJ1-1,.,TRBV4-1,TGCGCCAGCAGCCAAGTGCTGAGCACTGAAGCTTTCTTT,CASSQVLSTEAFF
.,TRBJ2-1,TRBD2,TRBV6-4,TGTGCCAGCAGTGACTCTGCTAGCGGAAACTCCTACAATGAGCAGTTCTTC,CASSDSASGNSYNEQFF
.,TRBJ2-7,TRBD1,TRBV27,TGTGCCAGCAGTTTATCAGGGACAGCCTACGAGCAGTACTTC,CASSLSGTAYEQYF
.,TRBJ2-5,TRBD2,TRBV5-4,TGTGCCAGCAGCCTGTCCGGGACTACTCGCTCAGAGACCCAGTACTTC,CASSLSGTTRSETQYF
.,TRBJ2-7,.,TRBV6-5,TGTGCCAGCTCTGATTTGGGCGCCTCCTACGAGCAGTACTTC,CASSDLGASYEQYF
.,TRBJ1-1,.,TRBV20-1,TGCAGTGCTAGTTTCGGATATTCAGGGACTGAAGCTTTCTTT,CSASFGYSGTEAFF
.,TRBJ2-3,TRBD2,TRBV9,TGTGCCAGCAGCGTAGAAAGCGGGAGGGCCACAGATACGCAGTATTTT,CASSVESGRATDTQYF
.,TRBJ2-1,.,TRBV6-5,TGTGCCAGCAGTTACGCGGATTCCGGCAATGAGCAGTTCTTC,CASSYADSGNEQFF
.,TRBJ1-3,TRBD1,TRBV5-1,TGCGCCAGCAGCTTGGCGGGGACAGGCTTTGGAAACACCATATATTTT,CASSLAGTGFGNTIYF
once,TRBJ2-1,.,TRBV5-5,TGTGCCAGCACCGGCGGGGGCCTCTACAATGAGCAGTTCTTC,CASTGGGLYNEQFF
.,TRBJ2-7,TRBD1,TRBV18,TGTGCCAGCTCACCACGAAACGACAGGGGCCCCTCCTACGAGCAGTACTTC,CASSPRNDRGPSYEQYF
.,TRBJ2-7,TRBD1,TRBV5-1,TGCGCCAGCAAGACAGGGGAAATTCCCTACGAGCAGTACTTC,CASKTGEIPYEQYF
.,TRBJ1-4,.,TRBV27,TGTGCCAGCAGTTTAAAGGGGCTCAATGAAAAACTGTTTTTT,CASSLKGLNEKLFF
.,TRBJ1-5,.,TRBV12-3/TRBV12-4,TGTGCCAGCAGTTTAAGCAGCAATCAGCCCCAGCATTTT,CASSLSSNQPQHF
.,TRBJ2-3,TRBD2,TRBV19,TGTGCCAGTGCTACGTGGGGGGGAAGCACAGATACGCAGTATTTT,CASATWGGSTDTQYF
.,TRBJ1-3,TRBD1,TRBV16,TGTGCCAGCAGCCAAACGGGACAGTTCCCTACTGGAAACACCATATATTTT,CASSQTGQFPTGNTIYF
.,TRBJ1-1,.,TRBV6-5,TGTGCCAGCTATTATACCGGCAGGGCCGCTGAAGCTTTCTTT,CASYYTGRAAEAFF
few,TRBJ1-1,.,TRBV12-3/TRBV12-4,TGTGCCAGCAGTTCGCAGGGGAACACTGAAGCTTTCTTT,CASSSQGNTEAFF
.,TRBJ2-1,.,TRBV7-3,TGTGCCAGCAGCTTAACGTCGGGGGAACCACATGAGCAGTTCTTC,CASSLTSGEPHEQFF
once,TRBJ1-1,.,TRBV3-1/TRBV3-2,TGTGCCAGCAGCCCCCAGGGGAACACTGAAGCTTTCTTT,CASSPQGNTEAFF
.,TRBJ2-1,.,TRBV7-3,TGTGCCAGCAGCCCCCGGTCCGCTACCTACAATGAGCAGTTCTTC,CASSPRSATYNEQFF